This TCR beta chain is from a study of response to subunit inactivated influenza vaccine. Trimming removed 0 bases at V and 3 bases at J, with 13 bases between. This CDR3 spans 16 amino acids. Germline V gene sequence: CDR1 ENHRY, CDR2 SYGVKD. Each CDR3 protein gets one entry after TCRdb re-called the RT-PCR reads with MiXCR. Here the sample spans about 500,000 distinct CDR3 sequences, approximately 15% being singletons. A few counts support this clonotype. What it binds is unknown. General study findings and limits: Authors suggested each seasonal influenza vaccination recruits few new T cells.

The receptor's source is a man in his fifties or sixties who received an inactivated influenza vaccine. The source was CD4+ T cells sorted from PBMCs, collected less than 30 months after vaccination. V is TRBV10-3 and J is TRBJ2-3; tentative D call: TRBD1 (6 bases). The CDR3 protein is CAISESELGTTDTQYF. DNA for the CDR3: TGTGCCATCAGTGAGTCGGAACTAGGGACAACAGATACGCAGTATTTT.